This entry lists 8 T cell receptor beta chains sequenced from one sample in a study of graft-versus-host responses after intestinal transplantation. The table came from immunoSEQ multiplex PCR; TCRdb's copy has only in-frame clones and leaves some out. The table lists about 89,000 clones, roughly 91% of them singletons. No antigen has been assigned to these receptors. Here the sequenced sample was unstimulated CD4+ T cells sorted from spleen or lymph node cells, taken before intestinal transplant. The receptors were sampled from a human donor who received an intestinal transplant.

J is TRBJ2-1 and V is TRBV4-1; 7 nucleotides align to TRBD2. This CDR3 region has 18 residues. Germline trimming cut 0 bases from V and 4 bases from J; bases unmatched to any gene: 12. CDR1 is MGHRA, CDR2 YSYEKL, per germline. CDR3 protein: CASSQESLAGVSYNEQFF. DNA for the CDR3: TGCGCCAGCAGCCAAGAGAGTCTTGCGGGGGTGTCGTACAATGAGCAGTTCTTC.

Of note for this clone: One junction end disagrees with the germline gene, perhaps due to a read error. V gene TRBV5-4 combines with J gene TRBJ2-7; D may be TRBD2 (6 bases). This CDR3 has 12 amino acids. CDR1 and CDR2 (germline): SGHNT, YYREEE (reference sequence). The chain's CDR3 is CASSSGLGIKHF. The CDR3 DNA is TGTGCCAGCAGCTCGGGACTGGGCATTAAGCACTTC.

This chain uses TRBV6-6 with TRBJ2-7; D possibly corresponds to TRBD2 (6 bases). The germline V gene has CDR1 MNHNY and CDR2 SVGAGI (reference sequence). With 5 bases removed from V and 7 bases from J, the gap between germline ends came to 24 bases. This CDR3 spans 16 amino acids. The CDR3 protein is CASSGQERGGYREQYF. CDR3 DNA sequence: TGTGCCAGCAGTGGGCAAGAACGGGGAGGATATAGGGAGCAGTACTTC.

This rearrangement joins TRBV11-2 to TRBJ2-1; D unresolved. Germline assignment: CDR1 SGHAT and CDR2 FQNNGV. Trimming stripped 0 bases from V and 9 bases from J, with 9 bases between. The CDR3 runs 13 residues. The CDR3 here is CASSLDPVLEQFF. CDR3 in DNA: TGTGCCAGCAGCTTAGACCCGGTACTTGAGCAGTTCTTC.

J is TRBJ2-3 and V is TRBV27; 8 nucleotides match TRBD1. Trimming removed 4 bases from V and 3 bases from J; junction bases left unmatched: 3. The germline gives CDR1 MNHEY, CDR2 SMNVEV (reference sequence). The CDR3 sequence is 14 residues long. The CDR3, as DNA: TGTGCCAGCAGTTGGGGACAGGCAACAGATACGCAGTATTTT. Amino acid sequence: CASSWGQATDTQYF.

V is TRBV5-6 and J is TRBJ2-7; 7 nucleotides match TRBD1. Germline V gives CDR1 SGHDT, CDR2 YYEEEE. The CDR3 is 16 residues long. Trimming cost V 0 bases and J 0 bases; bases outside gene matches: 6. The chain's CDR3 is CASSLGQGLRSYEQYF. CDR3 DNA sequence: TGTGCCAGCAGCTTGGGACAGGGCTTACGCTCCTACGAGCAGTACTTC.

The chain carries TRBV9 and TRBJ2-3; TRBD2 aligns across 8 bases. The junction had 13 bases not matched to a gene; V was cut back by 3 bases and J by 4 bases. The CDR3 runs 17 residues. CDR1 and CDR2 (germline): SGDLS, YYNGEE. The CDR3 bases are TGTGCCAGCAGCGCCGGGGGGGGCTTAAACGGGGCAGATACGCAGTATTTT. As protein: CASSAGGGLNGADTQYF.

The CDR3 is CASSLDPRQGYGYTF. CDR3 coding DNA: TGTGCCAGCAGCTTAGATCCCCGACAGGGTTATGGCTACACCTTC. The rearrangement uses TRBV7-2 and TRBJ1-2, with 7 bases lining up with TRBD1. The trim removed 1 base at V and 5 bases at J, leaving 7 bases unmatched. CDR1 and CDR2 from the germline V gene are SGHTA and FQGNSA. The CDR3 length is 15 residues.